One and the same sample provided the 21 T cell receptor beta chains below, sequenced in a study of T-cell memory formation after mild COVID-19. MiXCR, applied by TCRdb to the 5' RACE reads, yields one record per CDR3 protein. The table shows almost 550,000 distinct CDR3 sequences, with roughly 22% occurring only once. Sequenced: PBMCs or a T cell subset sorted from them (not recorded which). These receptor sequences come from an adult woman who had mild COVID-19 (a few samples of this study predate the infection). Cell type and time point are not known.

In nucleotides, the CDR3 is TGTGCCAGCAGCTTCCAGTTTAAGAACACTGAAGCTTTCTTT. It encodes CASSFQFKNTEAFF. V and J are TRBV7-2 and TRBJ1-1; no firm D call. Trimming pared 3 bases from V and 1 base from J, leaving 9 bases between. This CDR3 has 14 residues. Germline values: CDR1 SGHTA, CDR2 FQGNSA.

This clonotype has just a few counts. V gene TRBV13 combines with J gene TRBJ2-7, with TRBD1 as a possible D gene (5 bases). Germline CDR1 PRHDT, CDR2 FYEKMQ (reference sequence). This CDR3 comprises 13 residues. V was pared by 1 base and J by 4 bases, with 8 bases between. The CDR3 bases are TGTGCCAGCAGCTTAGTGACAGAATACGAGCAGTACTTC. Translation gives CASSLVTEYEQYF.

The rearrangement links TRBV11-3 to TRBJ2-1; 7 bases align to TRBD2. There are 14 residues in the CDR3. V shed 6 bases and J 5 bases; nucleotides not matched to a gene: 7. Germline values: CDR1 SGHNT, CDR2 YENEEA. The CDR3 here is CASRSGTNNNEQFF. The CDR3 nucleotides read TGTGCCAGCAGATCCGGGACTAACAACAATGAGCAGTTCTTC.

Only a few counts were recorded for this clonotype. This chain connects TRBV6-6 to TRBJ1-2; D possibly corresponds to TRBD1 (5 bases). Germline CDR1 MNHNY, CDR2 SVGAGI (reference sequence). Trimming shortened V by 6 bases and J by 8 bases, and 16 bases separated the two germline ends. The CDR3 loop spans 13 amino acids. The CDR3 spells CASSDRSLLGYTF. CDR3 sequence (DNA): TGTGCCAGCAGCGACAGAAGCCTTTTGGGCTACACCTTC.

This clonotype came up a few times. V and J are TRBV4-1 and TRBJ2-5; D may be TRBD1 (5 bases). Germline V gives CDR1 MGHRA, CDR2 YSYEKL. This CDR3 is 15 amino acids long. V gave up 0 bases and J gave up 0 bases, with 8 bases separating them. The CDR3 nucleotides read TGCGCCAGCAGCCAAGAATCAGGGTACCAAGAGACCCAGTACTTC. Amino acids: CASSQESGYQETQYF.

This clonotype has just a few counts. The genes are TRBV2 and TRBJ1-6; D gene ambiguous. This CDR3 spans 12 amino acids. Trimming took off 11 bases at V and 7 bases at J, with 12 bases between the two ends. Germline loops: CDR1 SNHLY, CDR2 FYNNEI. CDR3 nucleotides: TGTGCCGCCCAGCGCAGGAATTCACCCCTCCACTTT. Encoded protein: CAAQRRNSPLHF. The full variable domain, completed using reference TRBV2 and TRBJ1-6, is EPEVTQTPSHQVTQMGQEVILRCVPISNHLYFYWYRQILGQKVEFLVSFYNNEISEKSEIFDDQFSVERPDGSNFTLKIRSTKLEDSAMYFCAAQRRNSPLHFGNGTRLTVT.

This clonotype was counted a few times. The gene calls are TRBV12-3 or TRBV12-4 and TRBJ2-4, with 7 bases matching TRBD2. CDR3 size: 16 residues. V lost 7 bases, J lost 3 bases, and 12 bases stayed unmatched. Here the CDR3 DNA reads TGTGCCAGCACCTGGGGGGGGTCGAGTGGCAAAAACATTCAGTACTTC. Protein: CASTWGGSSGKNIQYF.

The table lists this clonotype with many counts. V is TRBV7-2 and J is TRBJ2-2; 10 bases align to TRBD2. Germline CDR1 SGHTA, CDR2 FQGNSA. This CDR3 is built from 18 residues. The V gene end was trimmed by 5 bases and the J gene end by 6 bases; junction bases not matched to a gene: 15. The CDR3 DNA follows: TGTGCCAGCAGCACCCGGGCTAGCGGGAGTTACAGGGCCGGGGAGCTGTTTTTT. Protein product: CASSTRASGSYRAGELFF.

This chain connects TRBV5-1 to TRBJ2-5; weak D call: TRBD1 (5 bases). The germline V gene has CDR1 SGHRS and CDR2 YFSETQ. The V and J ends lost 2 bases and 2 bases respectively, with 19 bases between them. The CDR3 covers 17 residues. The CDR3 bases are TGCGCCAGCAGCTTTTACCCCTCCACAGGCCGGCAAGAGACCCAGTACTTC. This translates into CASSFYPSTGRQETQYF.

This chain links TRBV5-1 with TRBJ2-6; a weak D match, TRBD1 (5 bases). CDR1 SGHRS and CDR2 YFSETQ come from the germline V gene. The CDR3 covers 17 residues. The V end lost 0 bases, the J end lost 0 bases, and 10 bases lay between the germline ends. The CDR3 is CASSLGQLPSGANVLTF. The CDR3, as DNA: TGCGCCAGCAGCTTGGGACAGTTACCCTCTGGGGCCAACGTCCTGACTTTC.

V gene TRBV9 combines with J gene TRBJ1-2; D is ambiguous. Germline V gene lookup returns CDR1 SGDLS and CDR2 YYNGEE. The length of the CDR3 is 14 residues. V was clipped by 3 bases and J by 1 base, with 10 bases between them. CDR3 DNA: TGTGCCAGCAGCGCCCGACACATTAACTATGGCTACACCTTC. This sequence encodes CASSARHINYGYTF.

The genes are TRBV6-5 and TRBJ1-3, with D possibly being TRBD1 (5 bases). There are 14 residues in the CDR3. V lost 2 bases, J lost 2 bases, and 7 bases lay in between. The germline CDR1 and CDR2 sequences are MNHEY and SVGAGI. This CDR3 reads CASSYGGTGNTIYF. In DNA form, the CDR3 reads TGTGCCAGCAGTTACGGGGGTACTGGAAACACCATATATTTT.

This chain connects TRBV7-6 to TRBJ1-1, with a possible D match to TRBD1 (6 bases). V lost 4 bases and J 5 bases, leaving 17 bases between the germline ends. The CDR3 length is 15 residues. Germline CDR1 SGHVS, CDR2 FNYEAQ. CDR3 amino acids: CASSWEETGMTEAFF. The CDR3 coding sequence is TGTGCCAGCAGCTGGGAGGAAACAGGGATGACTGAAGCTTTCTTT.

The V and J genes are TRBV20-1 and TRBJ2-7, with D possibly being TRBD2 (6 bases). The germline V gene has CDR1 DFQATT and CDR2 SNEGSKA (reference sequence). CDR3 size: 15 residues. V was cut by 5 bases and J by 3 bases, with 20 bases left in between. The CDR3 region is CSAERLGDLLYEQYF. DNA of the CDR3: TGCAGTGCTGAGAGGTTGGGGGACTTACTCTACGAGCAGTACTTC.

This clonotype was observed a few times. V is TRBV12-3 or TRBV12-4 and J is TRBJ1-5, with a weak D call TRBD1 (5 bases). V was clipped by 6 bases and J by 6 bases, with 12 bases between them. There are 13 residues in the CDR3. DNA for the CDR3: TGTGCCAGCAGGGGGGATTGGGGTCAGCCCCAGCATTTT. It codes for CASRGDWGQPQHF.

The chain carries TRBV5-1 and TRBJ2-3, with D possibly called TRBD1 or TRBD2 (5 bases each). Trimming took 4 bases from V and 6 from J, leaving 18 bases between them. In germline, CDR1 is SGHRS, CDR2 YFSETQ. This CDR3 comprises 15 residues. The CDR3 bases are TGCGCCAGCAGCCCCCCTCGTGGGACCGCTGATACGCAGTATTTT. Amino acids: CASSPPRGTADTQYF.

In its sample, this clonotype was seen many times. The chain combines TRBV29-1 with TRBJ1-3; no clear D. The CDR3 has 13 amino acids. Trimming took 6 bases from V and 1 from J, leaving 10 bases between them. Per the germline V gene, CDR1 is SQVTM and CDR2 is ANQGSEA. CDR3 DNA sequence: TGCAGCGTAGCGCTGATGTCTGGAAACACCATATATTTT. It translates to CSVALMSGNTIYF.

V usage is TRBV12-3 or TRBV12-4 and J usage is TRBJ2-1; D gene unclear. V was trimmed by 6 bases and J by 0 bases, leaving 15 bases between them. CDR3 length: 16 amino acids. As DNA, the CDR3 is TGTGCCAGCAGCCAGCCCCGTGGGATCTCCTACAATGAGCAGTTCTTC. This translates into CASSQPRGISYNEQFF.

This chain connects TRBV12-3 or TRBV12-4 to TRBJ1-5, with a tentative D call TRBD1 (5 bases). This CDR3 contains 18 residues. The ends were cut back, 1 base at V and 2 bases at J, with 18 bases in the middle. The CDR3 DNA is TGTGCCAGCAGTTTAGATTGGACACCGGGTAAAGGCAATCAGCCCCAGCATTTT. The encoded protein is CASSLDWTPGKGNQPQHF.

Ten or more counts support this clonotype. The V gene is TRBV12-3 or TRBV12-4, the J gene TRBJ2-6; no reliable D call. V was cut by 1 base and J by 4 bases, with 11 bases left in between. This CDR3 has 16 residues. The CDR3 DNA is TGTGCCAGCAGTTTAGAAATAGCCTCCGGGGCCAACGTCCTGACTTTC. Translating it yields CASSLEIASGANVLTF.

This clonotype was counted between two and nine times. This sequence joins TRBV5-1 and TRBJ2-5, with D maybe TRBD1 (6 bases). CDR1 is SGHRS and CDR2 is YFSETQ in the germline V gene. The CDR3 has 14 amino acids. Between the trimmed V and J ends, which lost 5 bases and 5 bases, there was a span of 16 bases. The chain's CDR3 is CASRLSGTTETQYF. DNA of the CDR3: TGCGCCAGCAGGCTCTCCGGGACAACGGAGACCCAGTACTTC.